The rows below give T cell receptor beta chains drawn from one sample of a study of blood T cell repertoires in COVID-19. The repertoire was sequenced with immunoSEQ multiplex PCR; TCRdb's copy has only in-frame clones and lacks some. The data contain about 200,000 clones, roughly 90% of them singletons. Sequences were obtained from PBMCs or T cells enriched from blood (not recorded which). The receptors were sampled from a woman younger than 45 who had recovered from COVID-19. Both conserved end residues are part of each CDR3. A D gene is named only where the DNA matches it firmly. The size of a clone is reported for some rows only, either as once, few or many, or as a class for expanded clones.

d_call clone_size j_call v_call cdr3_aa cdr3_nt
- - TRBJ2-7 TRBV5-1 CASSLGWGTLSYEQYF TGCGCCAGCAGCTTGGGGTGGGGGACACTCTCCTACGAGCAGTACTTC
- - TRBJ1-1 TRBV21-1 CASSKMDPGIF TGTGCCAGCAGCAAAATGGACCCGGGGATCTTT
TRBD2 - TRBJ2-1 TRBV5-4 CASSPGTRSYNEQFF TGTGCCAGCAGCCCCGGGACTAGATCCTACAATGAGCAGTTCTTC
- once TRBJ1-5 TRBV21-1 CASSKVTGSPLCNQPQHF TGTGCCAGCAGCAAAGTCACAGGGAGCCCGCTTTGCAATCAGCCCCAGCATTTT
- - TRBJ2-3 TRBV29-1 CSGQTGRGDTQYF TGCAGCGGGCAGACAGGGCGGGGAGATACGCAGTATTTT
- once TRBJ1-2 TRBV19 CASSIDQYYGYTF TGTGCCAGTAGTATAGATCAATACTATGGCTACACCTTC
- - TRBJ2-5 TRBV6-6 CASSPRQSDGETQYF TGTGCCAGCAGCCCCCGACAGTCCGACGGGGAGACCCAGTACTTC
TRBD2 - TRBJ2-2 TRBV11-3 CASSPRLAGGITGELFF TGTGCCAGCAGCCCACGACTAGCGGGGGGCATAACCGGGGAGCTGTTTTTT
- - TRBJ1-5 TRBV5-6 CASSLGGGASNQPQHF TGTGCCAGCAGCTTGGGAGGAGGGGCAAGCAATCAGCCCCAGCATTTT
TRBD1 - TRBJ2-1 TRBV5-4 CASSSGTGDNEQFF TGTGCCAGCAGCTCAGGGACAGGGGACAATGAGCAGTTCTTC
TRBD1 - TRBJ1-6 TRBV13 CASSADRGWNSPLHF TGTGCCAGCAGCGCGGACAGGGGGTGGAATTCACCCCTCCACTTT
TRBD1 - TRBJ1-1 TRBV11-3 CASSLETQGARAFF TGTGCCAGCAGCTTAGAGACCCAGGGGGCGCGGGCTTTCTTT
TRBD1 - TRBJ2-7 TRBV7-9 CASSIGQGNLVYEQYF TGTGCCAGCAGCATCGGACAGGGGAACCTCGTCTACGAGCAGTACTTC
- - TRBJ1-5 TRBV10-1 CASSHRESNQPQHF TGCGCCAGCTCTCACCGAGAAAGCAATCAGCCCCAGCATTTT
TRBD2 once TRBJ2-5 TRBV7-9 CASSPAGVRETQYF TGTGCCAGCAGCCCTGCGGGAGTCCGGGAGACCCAGTACTTC
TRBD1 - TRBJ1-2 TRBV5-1 CASSLVSGGYGYTF TGCGCCAGCAGCTTGGTGTCAGGGGGTTATGGCTACACCTTC
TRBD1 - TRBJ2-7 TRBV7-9 CASSSTTGGGYEQYF TGTGCCAGCAGCTCAACGACAGGGGGCGGATACGAGCAGTACTTC